These 22 T cell receptor beta chains share one sample of origin, sequenced in a study of T-cell reconstitution after alpha-beta-depleted transplantation in children. Unique molecular identifiers tagged the TCRbeta library. A single record per CDR3 protein comes from TCRdb applying MiXCR to the PCR reads. The table lists about 610,000 distinct CDR3 sequences, 8% to 11% of them singletons, with roughly 4% in the top ten. Sample: PBMCs from the stem cell graft donor, taken from the stem cell graft. The receptor set was obtained from a human donor who donated a stem cell graft to a child with acute myeloid leukemia.

The rearrangement joins TRBV5-1 to TRBJ2-6, with D perhaps TRBD1 (6 bases). Looked up from germline, CDR1 is SGHRS and CDR2 is YFSETQ. The length of the CDR3 is 16 residues. The V end lost 3 bases, the J end lost 2 bases, and 12 bases lay between the germline ends. CDR3 coding DNA: TGCGCCAGCAGCTCCACAGGGAGTACTGGGGCCAACGTCCTGACTTTC. Translation gives CASSSTGSTGANVLTF.

The table lists this clonotype with a few counts. This sequence joins TRBV11-2 and TRBJ2-4, with TRBD2 identical over 9 bases. From germline, CDR1 is SGHAT and CDR2 FQNNGV. V trimming: 5 bases; J trimming: 12 bases; junction bases outside the gene matches: 5. The CDR3 sequence is 12 residues long. The CDR3 DNA reads as TGTGCCAGCAGCAGTAGCGGGGGTTCTCAGTACTTC. Translation: CASSSSGGSQYF.

This clonotype was counted between two and nine times. This chain joins TRBV12-3 or TRBV12-4 and TRBJ1-6, with 8 bases that match TRBD1. With 5 bases clipped from V and 9 bases from J, the junction kept 6 bases outside the gene matches. The CDR3 extends over 14 amino acids. The DNA for the CDR3 is TGTGCCAGCAGTCGTTTAACAGGGGGTTCACCCCTCCACTTT. Encoded protein: CASSRLTGGSPLHF.

The chain uses TRBV20-1 and TRBJ2-3; 8 bases map to TRBD2. There are 15 residues in the CDR3. Trimming took 0 bases from V and 4 from J; bases not matched to a gene: 6. The germline V gene has CDR1 DFQATT and CDR2 SNEGSKA (reference sequence). In nucleotides, the CDR3 is TGCAGTGCTAGAGATCCTCGGGAGGGGGCAGATACGCAGTATTTT. Its protein is CSARDPREGADTQYF.

This clonotype was seen more than once but under ten times. The V call is TRBV7-3, the J call TRBJ2-1, with D possibly being TRBD1 or TRBD2 (5 bases each). In germline, CDR1 is SGHTA, CDR2 FQGTGA. V shed 4 bases and J shed 5 bases, with 12 bases lying between them. The CDR3 spans 14 residues. Here the CDR3 reads CASSSGRTDNEQFF. DNA for the CDR3: TGTGCCAGCAGCTCGGGACGGACCGACAATGAGCAGTTCTTC.

This clonotype showed up just a few times. The rearrangement uses TRBV28 and TRBJ2-7; TRBD2 agrees at 7 bases. CDR1 and CDR2 (germline): MDHEN, SYDVKM. V shed 10 bases and J 4 bases; nucleotides not matched to a gene: 13. The CDR3 has 14 residues. CDR3 residues: CATIQEGGPYEQYF. In DNA form, the CDR3 reads TGTGCCACCATACAAGAGGGAGGGCCGTACGAGCAGTACTTC.

This clonotype has only a few counts. The chain employs TRBV12-3 or TRBV12-4 and TRBJ1-2; D unresolved. V dropped 6 bases and J dropped 6 bases, with 11 bases sitting between them. The CDR3 is 12 residues long. CDR3 residues: CASSGPGNGYTF. CDR3 DNA: TGTGCCAGCAGCGGACCTGGAAATGGCTACACCTTC.

The V and J genes are TRBV4-3 and TRBJ1-3; the D is unclear. This CDR3 is built from 16 residues. V was cut by 0 bases and J by 0 bases, with 9 bases left in between. Germline assignment: CDR1 LGHNA and CDR2 YSLEER. The CDR3 DNA follows: TGCGCCAGCAGCCAAGAGACCGGCGTCTCTGGAAACACCATATATTTT. Translation: CASSQETGVSGNTIYF.

This sequence joins TRBV29-1 and TRBJ1-5; TRBD1 agrees at 7 bases. Germline V gene lookup returns CDR1 SQVTM and CDR2 ANQGSEA. The CDR3 extends over 14 amino acids. With 4 bases clipped from V and 3 bases from J, the junction kept 6 bases outside the gene matches. The CDR3 DNA sequence: TGCAGCGTTGCCGCAACAGGGGTCAATCAGCCCCAGCATTTT. Translated, it gives CSVAATGVNQPQHF.

This clonotype was seen repeatedly, ten times or more. V and J are TRBV9 and TRBJ2-7; TRBD2 agrees at 9 bases. This CDR3 comprises 15 residues. Germline trimming cut 4 bases from V and 2 bases from J; bases unmatched to any gene: 7. Germline V CDR1 and CDR2: SGDLS, YYNGEE. The CDR3 protein is CASSQQAGGTYEQYF. In nucleotides, the CDR3 is TGTGCCAGCAGCCAGCAAGCGGGAGGCACCTACGAGCAGTACTTC.

The chain combines TRBV10-3 with TRBJ2-3; 7 bases map to TRBD2. Germline CDR1 reads ENHRY; CDR2 reads SYGVKD. CDR3 length: 14 residues. V lost 5 bases to trimming and J lost 3 bases; unmatched junction nucleotides: 5. This CDR3 reads CAISRGEGTDTQYF. The CDR3 nucleotides read TGTGCCATCAGTCGGGGGGAAGGGACAGATACGCAGTATTTT.

This clonotype has a handful of counts. This chain links TRBV12-3 or TRBV12-4 with TRBJ2-2, with 7 bases fitting TRBD2. J was trimmed by 2 bases and V by 3 bases; bases with no gene match: 6. The CDR3 is made up of 16 amino acids. The CDR3 DNA is TGTGCCAGCAGTTTTAGAGCGGGACCCAACACCGGGGAGCTGTTTTTT. Residues: CASSFRAGPNTGELFF.

This clonotype has at least ten counts. The chain employs TRBV12-3 or TRBV12-4 and TRBJ2-7; the D gene is possibly TRBD1 (6 bases). The ends were cut back, 2 bases at V and 3 bases at J, with 11 bases in the middle. The CDR3 sequence is 14 residues long. CDR3 protein: CASSLQGFGYEQYF. For the CDR3, the DNA is TGTGCCAGCAGTTTACAGGGGTTTGGCTACGAGCAGTACTTC.

This clonotype has more than one count but fewer than ten. The rearrangement joins TRBV12-3 or TRBV12-4 to TRBJ2-1, with a weak D call TRBD2 (6 bases). Trimming cost V 8 bases and J 9 bases, with 11 bases left between them. CDR3 length equals 11 residues. CDR3 sequence reads: CASRRGSEQFF. The CDR3 DNA follows: TGTGCCAGCCGCCGGGGGAGTGAGCAGTTCTTC.

This clonotype turned up a few times. This sequence joins TRBV28 and TRBJ2-5; 13 nucleotides line up with TRBD2. From germline, CDR1 is MDHEN and CDR2 SYDVKM. The CDR3 has 18 amino acids. The V segment lost 5 bases and the J segment 0 bases; nucleotides outside the gene matches: 9. Written as DNA, the CDR3 is TGTGCCAGCAGTGCATCCGGGACTAGCGGGATGTACCAAGAGACCCAGTACTTC. Its protein is CASSASGTSGMYQETQYF.

This rearrangement joins TRBV7-2 to TRBJ2-7, with TRBD2 matching 8 bases. Germline assignment: CDR1 SGHTA and CDR2 FQGNSA. V lost 3 bases to trimming and J lost 4 bases; unmatched junction nucleotides: 8. The CDR3 is 15 amino acids. The CDR3 nucleotides read TGTGCCAGCAGCTTTGGGGGCGGGAGGCGATACGAGCAGTACTTC. Translating it yields CASSFGGGRRYEQYF.

This clonotype was observed a handful of times. The J gene is TRBJ1-5, the V gene TRBV29-1; 7 nucleotides agree with TRBD1. Germline V gene lookup returns CDR1 SQVTM and CDR2 ANQGSEA. CDR3 size: 12 residues. Trimming took 5 bases from V and 7 from J; bases not matched to a gene: 5. Here the CDR3 reads CSVFTQGQPQHF. CDR3 nucleotide sequence: TGCAGCGTTTTTACACAGGGGCAGCCCCAGCATTTT.

This chain uses TRBV30 with TRBJ2-7; perhaps TRBD2 as D (6 bases). Trimming took 1 base from V and 7 from J, leaving 17 bases between them. Per the germline V gene, CDR1 is GTSNPN and CDR2 is SVGIG (reference sequence). The CDR3 spans 14 residues. In DNA form, the CDR3 reads TGTGCCTGGAGTGATCTCGCGGGACCTGTTGAGCAGTACTTC. Protein sequence: CAWSDLAGPVEQYF. Full variable domain (missing parts from reference TRBV30 and TRBJ2-7): SQTIHQWPATLVQPVGSPLSLECTVEGTSNPNLYWYRQAAGRGLQLLFYSVGIGQISSEVPQNLSASRPQDRQFILSSKKLLLSDSGFYLCAWSDLAGPVEQYFGPGTRLTVT.

V gene TRBV10-3 combines with J gene TRBJ2-1; tentatively, D is TRBD1 or TRBD2 (5 bases each). V was trimmed by 6 bases and J by 0 bases, leaving 18 bases between them. Germline V CDR1 and CDR2: ENHRY, SYGVKD. This CDR3 comprises 17 residues. CDR3: CAISLPPGTGSYNEQFF. CDR3 sequence (DNA): TGTGCCATCAGCCTCCCTCCGGGGACCGGCTCCTACAATGAGCAGTTCTTC.

At least ten counts were recorded for this clonotype. The chain has TRBV6-2 or TRBV6-3 and TRBJ2-3, with 13 bases identical to TRBD2. The CDR3 contains 16 residues. Germline CDR1 MNHEY, CDR2 SVGEGT. V lost 6 bases to trimming and J lost 5 bases; unmatched junction nucleotides: 8. CDR3 region: CASRSTGLAGRDTQYF. As DNA, the CDR3 is TGTGCCAGCAGATCTACGGGACTAGCGGGAAGAGATACGCAGTATTTT.

V is TRBV5-1 and J is TRBJ2-3; D gene unclear. Trimming took off 0 bases at V and 4 bases at J, with 6 bases between the two ends. The germline CDR1 and CDR2 sequences are SGHRS and YFSETQ. The length of the CDR3 is 13 residues. The CDR3 loop reads CASSLGTPDTQYF. The CDR3 DNA follows: TGCGCCAGCAGCTTGGGGACGCCAGATACGCAGTATTTT.

V is TRBV12-3 or TRBV12-4 and J is TRBJ2-5, with D possibly TRBD2 on 6 matching bases. This CDR3 spans 16 amino acids. V was pared by 5 bases and J by 5 bases, with 21 bases between. The CDR3 protein is CASSPHPEGPEETQYF. The CDR3 region has the DNA TGTGCCAGCAGTCCCCATCCGGAGGGGCCTGAGGAGACCCAGTACTTC.